The 23 T cell receptor beta chains below all came from one sample that was sequenced in a study of identical twins. Each CDR3 protein gets one entry after TCRdb re-called the 5' RACE reads with MiXCR. The sample lists under 800,000 distinct CDR3 sequences; 21% were seen once. The sample was also linked to a second study, of T cells expressing NK-cell markers.

Sequencing was carried out using PBMCs. All receptors come from a woman aged 18-30 years in good health.

V is TRBV12-3 or TRBV12-4 and J is TRBJ2-4; 7 bases are shared with TRBD1. J gave up 8 bases and V 7 bases, and 5 bases lay outside the gene matches. CDR3 length: 12 amino acids. The CDR3 is CASTEQGYIQYF. The CDR3 DNA reads as TGTGCCAGCACCGAACAGGGGTACATTCAGTACTTC.

This clonotype came up a few times. The chain carries TRBV7-6 and TRBJ2-1, with 16 bases that match TRBD2. The junction had 3 bases not matched to a gene; V was cut back by 4 bases and J by 0 bases. The germline V gene encodes CDR1 SGHVS and CDR2 FNYEAQ. CDR3 size: 18 residues. CDR3 residues: CASSSGTSGRASYNEQFF. DNA of the CDR3: TGTGCCAGCAGCTCCGGGACTAGCGGGAGGGCCTCCTACAATGAGCAGTTCTTC. Based on the CDR3 plus reference TRBV7-6 and TRBJ2-1, the full variable domain is GAGVSQSPRYKVTKRGQDVALRCDPISGHVSLYWYRQALGQGPEFLTYFNYEAQQDKSGLPNDRFSAERPEGSISTLTIQRTEQRDSAMYRCASSSGTSGRASYNEQFFGPGTRLTVL.

Only a few counts were recorded for this clonotype. V is TRBV5-6 and J is TRBJ2-7; 7 bases map to TRBD2. Trimming cost V 4 bases and J 3 bases; bases outside gene matches: 16. The germline gives CDR1 SGHDT, CDR2 YYEEEE. CDR3 length equals 17 residues. The DNA of the CDR3 is TGTGCCAGCAGCAAGTCCGGGTTCAGCGGGGTTGGCTACGAGCAGTACTTC. Amino acids: CASSKSGFSGVGYEQYF. The variable domain in full, completed from reference TRBV5-6 and TRBJ2-7, reads DAGVTQSPTHLIKTRGQQVTLRCSPKSGHDTVSWYQQALGQGPQFIFQYYEEEERQRGNFPDRFSGHQFPNYSSELNVNALLLGDSALYLCASSKSGFSGVGYEQYFGPGTRLTVT.

This clonotype was counted between two and nine times. This chain links TRBV5-6 with TRBJ2-7; 9 bases fit TRBD1. V lost 4 bases, J lost 1 base, and 6 bases stayed unmatched. CDR3 length equals 15 residues. Germline CDR1 SGHDT, CDR2 YYEEEE. CDR3 amino acids: CASSGAGTGSYEQYF. CDR3 nucleotides: TGTGCCAGCAGCGGAGCCGGGACAGGGTCCTACGAGCAGTACTTC.

The V call is TRBV3-1, the J call TRBJ1-2; the D is unclear. With 1 base removed from V and 1 base from J, the gap between germline ends came to 10 bases. CDR1 is LGHDT, CDR2 YNNKEL, per germline (reference sequence). There are 15 residues in the CDR3. CDR3 in amino acids: CASSQGWEINYGYTF. CDR3 DNA sequence: TGTGCCAGCAGCCAAGGTTGGGAGATTAACTATGGCTACACCTTC.

This clonotype was counted a few times. The chain employs TRBV29-1 and TRBJ1-5; 7 bases are a match to TRBD1. This CDR3 comprises 13 residues. Germline V gives CDR1 SQVTM, CDR2 ANQGSEA. With V trimmed by 6 bases and J by 4 bases, 6 bases remained unmatched. The CDR3 DNA is TGCAGCGTCAAACAGGGGACTAATCAGCCCCAGCATTTT. Translation: CSVKQGTNQPQHF. Full variable domain (missing parts from reference TRBV29-1 and TRBJ1-5): SAVISQKPSRDICQRGTSLTIQCQVDSQVTMMFWYRQQPGQSLTLIATANQGSEATYESGFVIDKFPISRPNLTFSTLTVSNMSPEDSSIYLCSVKQGTNQPQHFGDGTRLSIL.

This clonotype was observed a handful of times. V gene TRBV12-3 or TRBV12-4 combines with J gene TRBJ1-2; D is unresolved. V was cut by 1 base and J by 8 bases, with 11 bases left in between. The CDR3 is 13 amino acids. DNA for the CDR3: TGTGCCAGCAGTTTAGGGGCTCCGCTAGGCTACACCTTC. Its translation is CASSLGAPLGYTF.

This clonotype was counted ten times or more. The chain couples TRBV6-1 to TRBJ2-2, with D possibly TRBD1 on 6 matching bases. The V end was cut by 5 bases, the J end by 7 bases, with 17 bases between. The germline CDR1 and CDR2 sequences are MNHNS and SASEGT. This CDR3 contains 15 residues. This CDR3 reads CASSQNRAFIGELFF. CDR3 in DNA: TGTGCCAGCAGTCAGAACAGGGCATTTATCGGGGAGCTGTTTTTT.

This CDR3 reads CATSRELVSEQYF. Written as DNA, the CDR3 is TGTGCCACCAGCAGAGAATTGGTATCTGAGCAGTACTTC. The chain combines TRBV15 with TRBJ2-7; D call uncertain. The germline gives CDR1 LNHNV, CDR2 YYDKDF (reference sequence). This CDR3 contains 13 residues. The V and J ends lost 0 bases and 7 bases respectively, with 10 bases between them.

This clonotype appeared many times. The chain carries TRBV6-1 and TRBJ2-5; the D call may be TRBD1 or TRBD2 (5 bases each). The V and J ends lost 5 bases and 4 bases respectively, with 11 bases between them. The CDR3 length is 13 residues. Germline CDR1 MNHNS, CDR2 SASEGT. The CDR3 nucleotides are TGTGCCAGCAGTCAGCCGGGGCGAGAGACCCAGTACTTC. This sequence encodes CASSQPGRETQYF.

This chain uses TRBV7-2 with TRBJ1-6; D is unresolved. Trimming shortened V by 5 bases and J by 6 bases, and 20 bases separated the two germline ends. The CDR3 length is 17 residues. CDR1 and CDR2 (germline): SGHTA, FQGNSA. CDR3 residues: CASSPDQPRSGNSPLHF. The CDR3 DNA reads as TGTGCCAGCAGCCCCGACCAGCCACGCTCGGGTAATTCACCCCTCCACTTT.

There are a few counts of this clonotype. V and J are TRBV12-3 or TRBV12-4 and TRBJ2-7; D may match TRBD1 or TRBD2 (5 bases each). The V gene lost 5 bases and the J gene lost 3 bases, with 11 bases spanning the gap. There are 13 residues in the CDR3. The CDR3 DNA sequence: TGTGCCAGCAGTCGTCGGGACGGCTACGAGCAGTACTTC. Translating gives CASSRRDGYEQYF.

The chain has TRBV20-1 and TRBJ2-7, with 9 bases lining up with TRBD2. CDR3 length equals 14 residues. V was clipped by 3 bases and J by 5 bases; unmatched bases: 8. Germline loops: CDR1 DFQATT, CDR2 SNEGSKA (reference sequence). The CDR3 sequence: CSARESGGLNEQYF. CDR3 sequence (DNA): TGCAGTGCTAGGGAGAGCGGGGGGCTGAACGAGCAGTACTTC.

The J gene is TRBJ2-7, the V gene TRBV12-3 or TRBV12-4; a weak D match, TRBD2 (6 bases). V lost 1 base, J lost 6 bases, and 13 bases lay in between. The CDR3 runs 14 residues. CDR3 sequence (DNA): TGTGCCAGCAGTTTAGGGGGGGACCCCTCCGAGCAGTACTTC. Amino acids: CASSLGGDPSEQYF.

The V call is TRBV7-9, the J call TRBJ2-1; no definite D call. Germline CDR1 reads SEHNR; CDR2 reads FQNEAQ (reference sequence). This CDR3 region has 13 residues. V dropped 6 bases and J dropped 5 bases, with 11 bases sitting between them. DNA for the CDR3: TGTGCCAGCAGGTTCTCCCTTAACAATGAGCAGTTCTTC. It translates to CASRFSLNNEQFF.

A note on this clonotype: Since a much larger clone is just one base distant, this may be a read error. The CDR3 does not end in the conserved phenylalanine or tryptophan, so this is likely a read error. The genes are TRBV20-1 and TRBJ2-1; 9 positions agree with TRBD2. CDR3 length equals 15 residues. V trimming: 2 bases; J trimming: 4 bases; junction bases outside the gene matches: 6. CDR1 and CDR2 (germline): DFQATT, SNEGSKA (reference sequence). CDR3 nucleotides: TGCAGTGCTAGAAGGCGGGGGGGCTCTTACAATGAGCAGTTCCTC. Residues: CSARRRGGSYNEQFL.

This chain links TRBV10-2 with TRBJ2-7; 14 nucleotides align to TRBD2. The germline V gene encodes CDR1 WSHSY and CDR2 SAAADI. CDR3 length equals 20 residues. The V and J ends lost 5 bases and 4 bases, in that order; junction bases with no gene match: 19. The CDR3 is CASSSYGQRRTSGRWYEQYF. Written as DNA, the CDR3 is TGCGCCAGCAGTTCATACGGACAGCGTCGGACTAGCGGGAGGTGGTACGAGCAGTACTTC.

The V call is TRBV12-3 or TRBV12-4, the J call TRBJ2-3, with 9 nucleotides matching TRBD2. The V and J ends lost 8 bases and 6 bases, in that order; junction bases with no gene match: 12. The CDR3 extends over 15 amino acids. CDR3 protein: CASRPGTSLMDTQYF. The CDR3 DNA reads as TGTGCCAGCCGACCCGGGACTAGCTTAATGGATACGCAGTATTTT.

This clonotype was observed a handful of times. Written as DNA, the CDR3 is TGTGCCATCAGTGGAAACAGGGGCGAAAAACTGTTTTTT. It encodes CAISGNRGEKLFF. The chain combines TRBV10-3 with TRBJ1-4; 7 positions agree with TRBD1. Germline V gives CDR1 ENHRY, CDR2 SYGVKD. The CDR3 runs to 13 residues. Losses at the gene ends were 4 bases for V and 8 bases for J; bases not matched to a gene: 4.

Many counts were recorded for this clonotype. V is TRBV20-1 and J is TRBJ2-1, with D perhaps TRBD2 (6 bases). The germline gives CDR1 DFQATT, CDR2 SNEGSKA (reference sequence). This CDR3 region has 14 residues. V was pared by 3 bases and J by 3 bases, with 12 bases between. CDR3 sequence: CSASVGLIYNEQFF. In nucleotides, the CDR3 is TGCAGTGCTAGTGTGGGACTGATCTACAATGAGCAGTTCTTC.

This clonotype has at least ten counts. The chain recombines TRBV20-1 with TRBJ2-7, with TRBD1 matching over 7 bases. The CDR3 runs to 11 residues. The V gene's germline CDR1 is DFQATT and CDR2 SNEGSKA (reference sequence). The V gene end was trimmed by 6 bases and the J gene end by 4 bases; junction bases not matched to a gene: 3. The CDR3 DNA follows: TGCAGTGCGAAGGGGGCGTACGAGCAGTACTTC. Protein product: CSAKGAYEQYF.

The V call is TRBV11-2, the J call TRBJ2-7; 10 nucleotides match TRBD2. J was trimmed by 2 bases and V by 0 bases; bases with no gene match: 7. The CDR3 length is 17 residues. Germline-derived CDR1 and CDR2 are SGHAT and FQNNGV. For the CDR3, the DNA is TGTGCCAGCAGCTTAGAGGTACTAGCGGGATCAACCTACGAGCAGTACTTC. It yields the protein CASSLEVLAGSTYEQYF. The full variable domain, with the rest looked up from reference TRBV11-2 and TRBJ2-7, is EAGVAQSPRYKIIEKRQSVAFWCNPISGHATLYWYQQILGQGPKLLIQFQNNGVVDDSQLPKDRFSAERLKGVDSTLKIQPAKLEDSAVYLCASSLEVLAGSTYEQYFGPGTRLTVT.

The V and J genes are TRBV5-1 and TRBJ2-2; D tentatively fits TRBD1 or TRBD2 (6 bases each). The ends were cut back, 5 bases at V and 5 bases at J, with 13 bases in the middle. Germline CDR1 reads SGHRS; CDR2 reads YFSETQ. CDR3 size: 14 residues. The CDR3 protein is CASRATGRTGELFF. The CDR3 DNA is TGCGCCAGCAGGGCAACAGGGAGGACCGGGGAGCTGTTTTTT.